The sequence of this T cell receptor beta chain was determined in a study of technical replicates of blood from a few donors. Profiling relied on immunoSEQ multiplex PCR, and the TCRdb table lists in-frame clones only, not all of them. The sample yields over 70,000 clones, approximately 95% seen once. Trimming removed 2 bases from V and 0 bases from J; junction bases left unmatched: 3. Germline V gives CDR1 MNHNS, CDR2 SASEGT. The CDR3 length is 16 residues. This chain uses TRBV6-1 with TRBJ2-1; 8 bases fit TRBD2. Sequencing input: T cells isolated from PBMCs. The sequence derives from a human donor in good health. The CDR3 nucleotides read TGTGCCAGCAGTGAACTAAGCGGGAGCTCCTACAATGAGCAGTTCTTC. It specifies CASSELSGSSYNEQFF.